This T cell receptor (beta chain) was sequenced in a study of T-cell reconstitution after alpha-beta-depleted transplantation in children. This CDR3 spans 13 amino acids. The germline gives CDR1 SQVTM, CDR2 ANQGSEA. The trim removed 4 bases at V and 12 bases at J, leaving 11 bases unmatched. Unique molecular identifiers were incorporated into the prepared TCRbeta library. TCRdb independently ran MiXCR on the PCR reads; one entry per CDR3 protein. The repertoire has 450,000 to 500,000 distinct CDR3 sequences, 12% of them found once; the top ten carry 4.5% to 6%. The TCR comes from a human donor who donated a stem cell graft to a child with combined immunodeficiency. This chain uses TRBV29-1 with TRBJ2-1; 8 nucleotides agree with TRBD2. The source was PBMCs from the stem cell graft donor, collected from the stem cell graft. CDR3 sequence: CSVGSSGPFWQFF. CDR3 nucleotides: TGCAGCGTTGGGTCTAGCGGGCCTTTCTGGCAGTTCTTC.